The clone carrying this T cell receptor beta chain has just a few counts. Its target is not known. The sample belongs to a study of T cells after yellow fever vaccination. Study-level background: Preparation of fractions with low cell numbers was performed using SMART-Seq v4 Ultra Low Input.

The CDR3 extends over 16 amino acids. V lost 5 bases to trimming and J lost 4 bases; unmatched junction nucleotides: 8. CDR1 and CDR2 (germline): SGHTA, FQGNSA. General study results and limits: Among primary-vaccination clones, most reappeared after the booster, at just under 98% for CD4 and about 90% for CD8.

5'RACE template switching added a universal primer site and UMIs to TCR cDNA. MiXCR, run by TCRdb on the 5' RACE reads, gives a single entry per CDR3 protein. The table lists about 340,000 distinct CDR3 sequences, roughly an eighth of them singletons. The chain links TRBV7-2 to TRBJ1-3; TRBD1 aligns across 10 bases. The clonotype comes from a young man who received the YFV17D yellow fever vaccine. Here the sequenced sample was CD4+ T cells sorted from PBMCs, taken 15 days after the yellow fever booster vaccination. CDR3 sequence: CASSPTDRGMGNTIYF. The DNA for the CDR3 is TGTGCCAGCAGCCCGACGGACAGGGGGATGGGAAACACCATATATTTT.